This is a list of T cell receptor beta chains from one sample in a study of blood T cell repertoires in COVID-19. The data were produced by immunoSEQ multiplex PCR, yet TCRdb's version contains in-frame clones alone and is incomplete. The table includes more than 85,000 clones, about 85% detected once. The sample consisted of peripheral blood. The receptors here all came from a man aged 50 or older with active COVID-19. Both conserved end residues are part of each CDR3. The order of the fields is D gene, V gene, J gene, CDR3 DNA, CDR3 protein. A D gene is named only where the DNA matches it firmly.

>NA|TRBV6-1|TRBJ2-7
TGTGCCAGCAGTGAAACGGGTTCCTACGAGCAGTACTTC
CASSETGSYEQYF
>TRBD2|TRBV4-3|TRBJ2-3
TGCGCCAGCAGCCAAGGGACTAGCGGGGGCCGCACAGATACGCAGTATTTT
CASSQGTSGGRTDTQYF
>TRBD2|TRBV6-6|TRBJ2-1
TGTGCCAGCAGTCGGCTAGCGGGGTCTAGTGAGCAGTTCTTC
CASSRLAGSSEQFF
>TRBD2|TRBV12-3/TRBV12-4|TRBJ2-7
TGTGCCAGCAGCCACGGGGGGGGCGAGCAGTACTTC
CASSHGGGEQYF
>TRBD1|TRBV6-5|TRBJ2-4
TGTGCCAGCAGACGGGGACAGGGGGCGAACATTCAGTACTTC
CASRRGQGANIQYF
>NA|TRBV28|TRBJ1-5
TGTGCCAGCAGTTTTCCCTTCCTTTATCAGCCCCAGCATTTT
CASSFPFLYQPQHF
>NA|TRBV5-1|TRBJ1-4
TGCGCCAGCAGCTCCGGGGGGTCGACTAATGAAAAACTGTTTTTT
CASSSGGSTNEKLFF
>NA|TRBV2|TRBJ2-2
TGTGCCAGCAGTGATTCGACGGGGGGCGCCGGGGAGCTGTTTTTT
CASSDSTGGAGELFF
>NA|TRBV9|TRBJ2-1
TGTGCCAGCAGCGTAAACGGCGGAAATGAGCAGTTCTTC
CASSVNGGNEQFF
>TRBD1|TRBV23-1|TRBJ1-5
TGCGCCAGCAGCAAAACAGGGGGAGATCAGCCCCAGCATTTT
CASSKTGGDQPQHF
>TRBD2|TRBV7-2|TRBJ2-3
TGTGCCAGCAGCTTAGGGAGCACTAGCGGGGGCACAGATACGCAGTATTTT
CASSLGSTSGGTDTQYF